The 3 T cell receptor beta chains given below trace back to one sample, sequenced in a study of shared clonotypes between healthy human individuals. CD45RO-negative, CCR7-selected cells formed the naive CD8 fraction, which excluded terminally differentiated effector memory CD45RA+ cells. TCRdb's table, derived via immunoSEQ multiplex PCR, lists solely in-frame clones and lacks some. The sample holds about 700,000 clones; around 90% are singletons and the top ten take 24%. Sequenced input: naive CD8+ T cells sorted from blood. Every receptor here comes from a man younger than 45 in good health.

The CDR3 region has the DNA TGTGCCAGCAGTGAAGCGGGGCAGGGTATGACAGATACGCAGTATTTT. Amino acid sequence: CASSEAGQGMTDTQYF. The chain couples TRBV6-1 to TRBJ2-3; D is possibly TRBD1 (5 bases). CDR1 and CDR2 (germline): MNHNS, SASEGT. The CDR3 sequence is 16 residues long. V lost 0 bases to trimming and J lost 3 bases, with 13 bases between them.

CDR3 loop: CASSQGRAPGNTIYF. The CDR3 region has the DNA TGCGCCAGCAGCCAAGGAAGGGCGCCTGGAAACACCATATATTTT. The rearrangement uses TRBV4-3 and TRBJ1-3; no clear D. Germline-derived CDR1 and CDR2 are LGHNA and YSLEER. Trimming took 1 base from V and 2 from J, leaving 9 bases between them. The CDR3 totals 15 residues.

The genes are TRBV19 and TRBJ2-6; D uncertain. Trimming removed 9 bases at V and 0 bases at J, with 3 bases between. The CDR3 runs 12 residues. Germline CDR1 reads LNHDA; CDR2 reads SQIVND (reference sequence). CDR3 region: CASSSGANVLTF. For the CDR3, the DNA is TGTGCCAGCAGCTCTGGGGCCAACGTCCTGACTTTC.